A selection of T cell receptor beta chains follows, all from one sample in a study of graft-versus-host responses after intestinal transplantation. Data came from immunoSEQ multiplex PCR; TCRdb stores just in-frame clones and leaves some out. Among about 96,000 clones listed, 90% to 95% were seen once. Their cognate antigens are unknown. The source material was unstimulated CD4+ T cells sorted from spleen or lymph node cells, sampled before intestinal transplant. The receptors shown here come from a human donor who received an intestinal transplant. Each CDR3 is given with its conserved first and last residue. A D gene is named only where the DNA matches it firmly. Clone size is given for some rows only: seen once, a few or many times, or a class if the clone is expanded.

J gene: TRBJ1-6
clone size: NA
D gene: NA
V gene: TRBV11-2
CDR3 protein: CASSLDSPGLRPLHF
CDR3 DNA: TGTGCCAGCAGCTTAGACTCCCCAGGGTTGAGACCCCTCCACTTT

J gene: TRBJ2-5
clone size: NA
D gene: TRBD2
V gene: TRBV28
CDR3 protein: CASSFERLAGVGETQYF
CDR3 DNA: TGTGCCAGCAGTTTTGAAAGACTAGCGGGAGTGGGTGAGACCCAGTACTTC

J gene: TRBJ1-1
clone size: NA
D gene: NA
V gene: TRBV27
CDR3 protein: CASSSRVTGFTEAFF
CDR3 DNA: TGTGCCAGCAGTTCTAGAGTAACAGGGTTTACTGAAGCTTTCTTT

J gene: TRBJ2-3
clone size: NA
D gene: TRBD2
V gene: TRBV6-6
CDR3 protein: CASSYRLAGGPDTQYF
CDR3 DNA: TGTGCCAGCAGTTACCGCCTAGCGGGAGGACCAGATACGCAGTATTTT

J gene: TRBJ1-1
clone size: NA
D gene: TRBD1
V gene: TRBV15
CDR3 protein: CATSRDGTGPRNTEAFF
CDR3 DNA: TGTGCCACCAGCAGAGATGGGACAGGCCCGCGGAACACTGAAGCTTTCTTT

J gene: TRBJ1-6
clone size: NA
D gene: TRBD1
V gene: TRBV18
CDR3 protein: CASSPTGQGISPLHF
CDR3 DNA: TGTGCCAGCTCACCCACGGGACAGGGGATTTCACCCCTCCACTTT

J gene: TRBJ1-1
clone size: NA
D gene: NA
V gene: TRBV2
CDR3 protein: CASSVFGGSGTEAFF
CDR3 DNA: TGTGCCAGCAGTGTATTTGGTGGGTCGGGAACTGAAGCTTTCTTT

J gene: TRBJ2-7
clone size: once
D gene: TRBD1
V gene: TRBV6-5
CDR3 protein: CASSRTGSSYEQYF
CDR3 DNA: TGTGCCAGCAGCCGGACAGGATCCTCCTACGAGCAGTACTTC

J gene: TRBJ1-2
clone size: NA
D gene: TRBD1
V gene: TRBV12-5
CDR3 protein: CASMRQGERYTF
CDR3 DNA: TGTGCTAGTATGCGACAGGGAGAACGGTACACCTTC

J gene: TRBJ1-4
clone size: few
D gene: NA
V gene: TRBV5-5
CDR3 protein: CASSPNLYEKLFF
CDR3 DNA: TGTGCCAGCAGCCCGAACCTATACGAAAAACTGTTTTTT

J gene: TRBJ1-1
clone size: NA
D gene: TRBD1
V gene: TRBV2
CDR3 protein: CASSVRQGDTEAFF
CDR3 DNA: TGTGCCAGCAGTGTCCGACAGGGGGACACTGAAGCTTTCTTT

J gene: TRBJ2-7
clone size: NA
D gene: TRBD1
V gene: TRBV6-1
CDR3 protein: CASRSTGQGEREQYF
CDR3 DNA: TGTGCCAGCAGATCCACGGGACAGGGGGAGCGGGAGCAGTACTTC

J gene: TRBJ1-6
clone size: NA
D gene: TRBD1
V gene: TRBV6-5
CDR3 protein: CASSTQGGNSPLHF
CDR3 DNA: TGTGCCAGCAGTACACAGGGGGGTAATTCACCCCTCCACTTT

J gene: TRBJ2-6
clone size: once
D gene: NA
V gene: TRBV9
CDR3 protein: CASSRVPAVAGANVLTF
CDR3 DNA: TGTGCCAGCAGCCGGGTCCCGGCGGTGGCTGGGGCCAACGTCCTGACTTTC

J gene: TRBJ1-1
clone size: NA
D gene: TRBD1
V gene: TRBV6-1
CDR3 protein: CASTGDRGANEAFF
CDR3 DNA: TGTGCCAGCACCGGAGACAGGGGAGCGAACGAAGCTTTCTTT

J gene: TRBJ1-1
clone size: NA
D gene: TRBD1
V gene: TRBV6-1
CDR3 protein: CASSDRQGAAFF
CDR3 DNA: TGTGCCAGCAGTGATAGACAGGGGGCTGCTTTCTTT

J gene: TRBJ2-1
clone size: NA
D gene: NA
V gene: TRBV5-1
CDR3 protein: CASSLITGSSYNEQFF
CDR3 DNA: TGCGCCAGCAGCCTAATTACAGGAAGCTCCTACAATGAGCAGTTCTTC

J gene: TRBJ1-2
clone size: NA
D gene: NA
V gene: TRBV11-2
CDR3 protein: CASFYRYGYTF
CDR3 DNA: TGTGCCAGCTTTTACAGATATGGCTACACCTTC

J gene: TRBJ2-7
clone size: NA
D gene: TRBD2
V gene: TRBV6-6
CDR3 protein: CASSYSRLAGGYEQYF
CDR3 DNA: TGTGCCAGCAGTTACTCGCGACTAGCGGGGGGTTACGAGCAGTACTTC

J gene: TRBJ2-2
clone size: NA
D gene: NA
V gene: TRBV4-3
CDR3 protein: CASSPGQNTGELFF
CDR3 DNA: TGCGCCAGCAGCCCAGGACAGAACACCGGGGAGCTGTTTTTT

J gene: TRBJ1-1
clone size: NA
D gene: NA
V gene: TRBV9
CDR3 protein: CASSSRSGGLAEAFF
CDR3 DNA: TGTGCCAGCAGCTCACGGTCGGGGGGGCTGGCTGAAGCTTTCTTT

J gene: TRBJ2-2
clone size: NA
D gene: NA
V gene: TRBV10-3
CDR3 protein: CAISDPYYTGELFF
CDR3 DNA: TGTGCCATCAGTGACCCCTATTACACCGGGGAGCTGTTTTTT

J gene: TRBJ1-3
clone size: NA
D gene: NA
V gene: TRBV10-3
CDR3 protein: CAISTEPSGNTIYF
CDR3 DNA: TGTGCCATCAGCACAGAACCCTCTGGAAACACCATATATTTT

J gene: TRBJ1-1
clone size: NA
D gene: TRBD1
V gene: TRBV5-1
CDR3 protein: CASSPGTGTEAFF
CDR3 DNA: TGCGCCAGCAGCCCGGGGACAGGCACTGAAGCTTTCTTT

J gene: TRBJ2-2
clone size: NA
D gene: NA
V gene: TRBV6-1
CDR3 protein: CASSVQWGGGGAGTGELFF
CDR3 DNA: TGTGCCAGCAGTGTACAATGGGGGGGTGGGGGCGCGGGAACCGGGGAGCTGTTTTTT

J gene: TRBJ1-4
clone size: NA
D gene: NA
V gene: TRBV28
CDR3 protein: CASSLGSLNEKLFF
CDR3 DNA: TGTGCCAGCAGTTTGGGCAGTTTAAATGAAAAACTGTTTTTT

J gene: TRBJ2-5
clone size: NA
D gene: TRBD1
V gene: TRBV5-1
CDR3 protein: CASSSPNRGYQETQYF
CDR3 DNA: TGCGCCAGCAGCTCGCCGAACAGGGGGTACCAAGAGACCCAGTACTTC

J gene: TRBJ2-7
clone size: NA
D gene: NA
V gene: TRBV5-1
CDR3 protein: CASSWGYRAGEQYF
CDR3 DNA: TGCGCCAGCAGCTGGGGGTACAGGGCAGGGGAGCAGTACTTC

J gene: TRBJ2-3
clone size: once
D gene: NA
V gene: TRBV27
CDR3 protein: CASISYGGGDTQYF
CDR3 DNA: TGTGCCAGCATCTCCTATGGGGGAGGCGATACGCAGTATTTT